The clone carrying this T cell receptor (beta chain) was counted a few times. This sample stems from a study of T cells after yellow fever vaccination. TCRdb fed the 5' RACE reads into MiXCR, producing one record per CDR3 protein. Among a few hundred thousand distinct CDR3 sequences listed, around 7% were seen once. J was trimmed by 3 bases and V by 2 bases; bases with no gene match: 5. The germline V gene encodes CDR1 DFQATT and CDR2 SNEGSKA (reference sequence). This CDR3 region has 15 residues. The receptor's source is a man aged 25 to 40 who received the YFV17D yellow fever vaccine. This specimen was CD4+ T cells sorted from PBMCs, taken 15 days after the yellow fever booster vaccination. The V call is TRBV20-1, the J call TRBJ2-7; TRBD2 matches at 12 bases. CDR3 loop: CSARPWTSGDYEQYF. The DNA for the CDR3 is TGCAGTGCTAGACCCTGGACTAGCGGGGACTACGAGCAGTACTTC.